This entry describes one T cell receptor beta chain. This sample stems from a study of blood T cell repertoires in COVID-19. Background on the study: Samples of COVID-19 (acute and convalescent) were obtained from the United States, Italy and Spain. Sample material is recorded as cDNA or gDNA derived from T cells, B-cell-depleted T cells, or PBMCs.

Per the original methods: Amplified reference gene primers provided the basis for estimating nucleated cell counts. This table comes from immunoSEQ multiplex PCR, and its TCRdb copy is limited to in-frame clones, with some not included. D and trimming were read from the DNA, whereas the V and J calls and clone size are those reported in that table. The sample includes over 250,000 clones, 70% to 90% of them seen just once. CDR3 length: 14 residues. Germline values: CDR1 LGHDT, CDR2 YNNKEL (reference sequence). V shed 2 bases and J shed 2 bases, with 9 bases lying between them. What was sequenced was peripheral blood. The chain uses TRBV3-1 (or the pseudogene TRBV3-2) and TRBJ1-1; D remains ambiguous. The receptor was derived from a woman aged 70-85 years with acute or convalescent COVID-19. CDR3 in amino acids: CASSQTRGNTEAFF. CDR3 nucleotide sequence: TGTGCCAGCAGCCAAACTCGGGGTAACACTGAAGCTTTCTTT.